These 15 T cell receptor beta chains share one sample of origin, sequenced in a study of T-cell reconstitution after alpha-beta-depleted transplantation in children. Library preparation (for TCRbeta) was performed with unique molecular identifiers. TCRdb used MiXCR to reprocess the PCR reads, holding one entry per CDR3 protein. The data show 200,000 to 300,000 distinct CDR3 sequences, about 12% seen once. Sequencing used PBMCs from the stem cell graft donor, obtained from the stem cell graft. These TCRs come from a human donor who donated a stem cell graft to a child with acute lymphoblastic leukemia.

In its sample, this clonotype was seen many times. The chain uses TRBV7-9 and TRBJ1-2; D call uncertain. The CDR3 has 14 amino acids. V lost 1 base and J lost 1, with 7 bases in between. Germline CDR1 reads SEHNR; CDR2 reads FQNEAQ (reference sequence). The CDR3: CASSLVGGNYGYTF. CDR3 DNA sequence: TGTGCCAGCAGCTTAGTCGGCGGTAACTATGGCTACACCTTC.

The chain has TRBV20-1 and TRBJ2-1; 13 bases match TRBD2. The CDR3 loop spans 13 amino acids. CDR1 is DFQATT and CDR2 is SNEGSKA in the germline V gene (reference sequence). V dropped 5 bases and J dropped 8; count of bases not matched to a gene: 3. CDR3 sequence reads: CSAPGLAGHEQFF. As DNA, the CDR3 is TGCAGTGCTCCGGGACTAGCGGGGCATGAGCAGTTCTTC.

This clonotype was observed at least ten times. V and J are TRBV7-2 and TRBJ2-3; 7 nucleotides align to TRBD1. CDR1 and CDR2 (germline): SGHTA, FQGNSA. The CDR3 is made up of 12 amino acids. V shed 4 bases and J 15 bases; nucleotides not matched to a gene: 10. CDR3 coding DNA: TGTGCCAGCAGCTCCGACAGGGCCTCGGTTTATTTT. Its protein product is CASSSDRASVYF.

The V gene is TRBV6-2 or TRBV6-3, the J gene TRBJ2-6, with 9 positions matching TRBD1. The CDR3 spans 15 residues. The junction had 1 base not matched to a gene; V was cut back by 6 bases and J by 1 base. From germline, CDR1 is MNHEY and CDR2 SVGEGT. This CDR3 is CASRGTGSGANVLTF. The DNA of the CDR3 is TGTGCCAGCAGAGGGACAGGGTCTGGGGCCAACGTCCTGACTTTC.

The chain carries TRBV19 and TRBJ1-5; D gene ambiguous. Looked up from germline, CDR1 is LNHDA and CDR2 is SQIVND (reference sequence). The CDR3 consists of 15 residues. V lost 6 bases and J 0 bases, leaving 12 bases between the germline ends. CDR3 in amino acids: CASREPGNSNQPQHF. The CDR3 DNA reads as TGTGCCAGTAGGGAACCGGGAAATAGCAATCAGCCCCAGCATTTT.

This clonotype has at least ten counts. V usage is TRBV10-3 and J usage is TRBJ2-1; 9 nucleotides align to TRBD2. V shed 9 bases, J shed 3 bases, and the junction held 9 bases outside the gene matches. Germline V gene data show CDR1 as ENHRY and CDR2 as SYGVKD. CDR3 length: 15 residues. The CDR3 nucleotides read TGTGCCATATCAATTAGCGGGAGTAACTACAATGAGCAGTTCTTC. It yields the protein CAISISGSNYNEQFF.

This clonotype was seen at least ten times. CDR3 bases: TGTGCCAGCAGTTACCTTGGGATCTCTGGAAACACCATATATTTT. Protein product: CASSYLGISGNTIYF. This chain links TRBV6-5 with TRBJ1-3; D unresolved. V lost 2 bases, J lost 0 bases, and 8 bases lay in between. CDR3 length: 15 residues. Germline CDR1 reads MNHEY; CDR2 reads SVGAGI.

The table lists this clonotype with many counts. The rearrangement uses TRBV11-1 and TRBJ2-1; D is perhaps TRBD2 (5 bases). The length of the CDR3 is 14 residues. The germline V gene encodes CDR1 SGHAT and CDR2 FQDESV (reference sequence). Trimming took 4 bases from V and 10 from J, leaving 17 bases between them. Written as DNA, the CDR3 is TGTGCCAGCAGCTCGAGGAGGCAGCGCCGAGAGCAGTTCTTC. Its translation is CASSSRRQRREQFF.

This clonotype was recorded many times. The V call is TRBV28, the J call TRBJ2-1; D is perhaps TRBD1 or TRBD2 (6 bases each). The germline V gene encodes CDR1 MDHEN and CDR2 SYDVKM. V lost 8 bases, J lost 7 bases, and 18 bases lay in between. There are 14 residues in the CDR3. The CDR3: CASEGGPSKNEQFF. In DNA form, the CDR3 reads TGTGCCAGCGAGGGGGGTCCGTCCAAAAATGAGCAGTTCTTC.

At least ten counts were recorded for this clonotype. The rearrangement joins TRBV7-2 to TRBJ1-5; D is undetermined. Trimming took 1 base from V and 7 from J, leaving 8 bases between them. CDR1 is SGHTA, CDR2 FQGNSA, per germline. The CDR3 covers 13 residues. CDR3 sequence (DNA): TGTGCCAGCAGCTTAGACCCGGCGCAGCCCCAGCATTTT. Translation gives CASSLDPAQPQHF.

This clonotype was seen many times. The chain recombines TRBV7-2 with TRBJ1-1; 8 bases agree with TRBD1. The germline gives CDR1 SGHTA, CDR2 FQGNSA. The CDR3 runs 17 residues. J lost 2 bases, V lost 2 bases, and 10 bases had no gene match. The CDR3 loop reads CASSLSRGQGGNTEAFF. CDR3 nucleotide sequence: TGTGCCAGCAGCTTATCCAGGGGGCAGGGGGGTAACACTGAAGCTTTCTTT.

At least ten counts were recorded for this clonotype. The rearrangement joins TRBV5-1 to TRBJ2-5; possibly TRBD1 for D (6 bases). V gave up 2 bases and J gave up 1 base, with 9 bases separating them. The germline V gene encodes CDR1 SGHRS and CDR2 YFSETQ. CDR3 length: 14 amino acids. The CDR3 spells CASSFGQIQETQYF. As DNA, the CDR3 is TGCGCCAGCAGCTTTGGACAGATCCAAGAGACCCAGTACTTC.

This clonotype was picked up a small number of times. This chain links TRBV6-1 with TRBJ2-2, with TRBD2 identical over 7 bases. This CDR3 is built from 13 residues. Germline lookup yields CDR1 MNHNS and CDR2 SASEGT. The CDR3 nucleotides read TGTGCTGTGCTTCCGGGAGGCACCGGGGAGCTGTTTTTT. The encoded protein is CAVLPGGTGELFF.

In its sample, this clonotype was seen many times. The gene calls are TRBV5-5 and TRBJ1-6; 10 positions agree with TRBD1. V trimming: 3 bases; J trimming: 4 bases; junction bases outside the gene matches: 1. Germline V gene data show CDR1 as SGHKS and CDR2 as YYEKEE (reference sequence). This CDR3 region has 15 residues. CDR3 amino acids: CASSWGQGYNSPLHF. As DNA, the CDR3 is TGTGCCAGCAGCTGGGGACAGGGGTATAATTCACCCCTCCACTTT.

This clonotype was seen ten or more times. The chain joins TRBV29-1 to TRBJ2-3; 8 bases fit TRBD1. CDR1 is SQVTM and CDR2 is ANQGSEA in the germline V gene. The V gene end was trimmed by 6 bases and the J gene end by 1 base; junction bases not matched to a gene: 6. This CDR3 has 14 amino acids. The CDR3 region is CSVTGGWGTDTQYF. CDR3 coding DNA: TGCAGCGTAACAGGGGGGTGGGGCACAGATACGCAGTATTTT.